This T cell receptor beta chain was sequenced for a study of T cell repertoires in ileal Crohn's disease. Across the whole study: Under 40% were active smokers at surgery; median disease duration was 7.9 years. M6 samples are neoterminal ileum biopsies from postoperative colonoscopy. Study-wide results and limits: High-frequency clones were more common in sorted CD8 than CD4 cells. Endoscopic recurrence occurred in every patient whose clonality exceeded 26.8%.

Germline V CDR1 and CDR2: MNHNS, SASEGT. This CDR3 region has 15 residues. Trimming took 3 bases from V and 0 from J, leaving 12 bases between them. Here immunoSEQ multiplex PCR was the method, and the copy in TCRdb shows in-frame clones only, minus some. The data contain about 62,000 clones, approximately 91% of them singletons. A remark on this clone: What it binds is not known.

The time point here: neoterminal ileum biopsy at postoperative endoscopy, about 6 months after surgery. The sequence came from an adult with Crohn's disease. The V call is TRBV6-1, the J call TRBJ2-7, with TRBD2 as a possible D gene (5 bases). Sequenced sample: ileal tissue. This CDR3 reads CASSDRRLGSYEQYV. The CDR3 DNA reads TGTGCCAGCAGTGATAGGAGGTTGGGCTCCTACGAGCAGTACGTC.